The 13 T cell receptor beta chains below were found in one sample sequenced in a study of cytomegalovirus exposure and HLA in healthy donors. The PCR contained 60 Vbeta and 13 Jbeta primers. Assay used: immunoSEQ multiplex PCR; TCRdb lists only in-frame clones, some missing. The sample's table shows approximately 120,000 clones. Material: PBMCs. Source of these receptors: a woman aged 60-75 years in good health and CMV-seronegative.

The gene calls are TRBV5-1 and TRBJ1-1; TRBD1 matches 8 bases. The V and J ends lost 5 bases and 1 base, in that order; junction bases with no gene match: 4. The germline V gene has CDR1 SGHRS and CDR2 YFSETQ. The CDR3 has 14 residues. The CDR3 region is CASRNDRGNTEAFF. In DNA form, the CDR3 reads TGCGCCAGCAGGAATGACAGGGGGAACACTGAAGCTTTCTTT.

This rearrangement joins TRBV5-5 to TRBJ1-5; no clear D gene. This CDR3 is 14 amino acids long. V shed 4 bases and J shed 0 bases, with 8 bases lying between them. CDR1 and CDR2 (germline): SGHKS, YYEKEE (reference sequence). CDR3 DNA: TGTGCCAGCAGCATTACATATAGCAATCAGCCCCAGCATTTT. Translation: CASSITYSNQPQHF.

V is TRBV6-5 and J is TRBJ2-7; 8 nucleotides agree with TRBD1. Losses at the gene ends were 6 bases for V and 3 bases for J; bases not matched to a gene: 7. Germline V gives CDR1 MNHEY, CDR2 SVGAGI. The CDR3 contains 14 residues. The CDR3 region has the DNA TGTGCCAGCAGCCCCGGGACAGGACTCTACGAGCAGTACTTC. Protein sequence: CASSPGTGLYEQYF.

The chain employs TRBV11-1 and TRBJ1-4; tentative D call: TRBD1 (5 bases). V lost 5 bases, J lost 3 bases, and 16 bases lay in between. CDR1 SGHAT and CDR2 FQDESV come from the germline V gene (reference sequence). There are 16 residues in the CDR3. The CDR3 coding sequence is TGTGCCAGCAGCGACCGGGGGGGTGCTGCTAATGAAAAACTGTTTTTT. Translated, it gives CASSDRGGAANEKLFF.

CDR3 protein: CASGPTDRVTEAFF. The CDR3, as DNA: TGTGCTAGTGGCCCTACTGACAGGGTGACTGAAGCTTTCTTT. The chain couples TRBV12-5 to TRBJ1-1, with TRBD1 identical over 7 bases. Germline V CDR1 and CDR2: LGHNT, FRNRAP. The CDR3 runs to 14 residues. Trimming removed 6 bases from V and 5 bases from J; junction bases left unmatched: 9.

The chain has TRBV6-1 and TRBJ1-1, with 12 bases aligning to TRBD1. V shed 6 bases, J shed 6 bases, and the junction held 8 bases outside the gene matches. CDR3 size: 15 residues. CDR1 is MNHNS and CDR2 is SASEGT in the germline V gene. The CDR3 sequence is CASRSGTGGDPEAFF. CDR3 DNA sequence: TGTGCCAGCAGGAGTGGGACAGGGGGCGACCCTGAAGCTTTCTTT.

The chain joins TRBV9 to TRBJ2-7; no definite D call. The CDR3 runs 16 residues. Trimming took off 1 base at V and 1 base at J, with 15 bases between the two ends. In germline, CDR1 is SGDLS, CDR2 YYNGEE. CDR3 loop: CASSVCSGPDSYEQYF. The CDR3, as DNA: TGTGCCAGCAGCGTATGTTCAGGTCCTGATTCCTACGAGCAGTACTTC. Filled out from reference TRBV9 and TRBJ2-7, the complete variable domain reads DSGVTQTPKHLITATGQRVTLRCSPRSGDLSVYWYQQSLDQGLQFLIQYYNGEERAKGNILERFSAQQFPDLHSELNLSSLELGDSALYFCASSVCSGPDSYEQYFGPGTRLTVT.

The chain links TRBV19 to TRBJ1-1, with 7 bases fitting TRBD1. Germline trimming cut 0 bases from V and 1 base from J; bases unmatched to any gene: 8. This CDR3 comprises 17 residues. Germline CDR1 and CDR2: LNHDA and SQIVND (reference sequence). The CDR3 reads CASSIELTGRRNTEAFF. DNA for the CDR3: TGTGCCAGTAGTATAGAATTGACAGGGCGACGGAACACTGAAGCTTTCTTT. Combining the CDR3 with reference TRBV19 and TRBJ1-1 gives the whole variable domain DGGITQSPKYLFRKEGQNVTLSCEQNLNHDAMYWYRQDPGQGLRLIYYSQIVNDFQKGDIAEGYSVSREKKESFPLTVTSAQKNPTAFYLCASSIELTGRRNTEAFFGQGTRLTVV.

The genes are TRBV5-6 and TRBJ2-7; D uncertain. This CDR3 is built from 11 residues. Deletions cut 2 bases from V and 6 bases from J, with 6 bases between. Germline V gene lookup returns CDR1 SGHDT and CDR2 YYEEEE. CDR3 sequence reads: CASSFSGEQYF. As DNA, the CDR3 is TGTGCCAGCAGCTTCTCCGGCGAGCAGTACTTC. Variable domain in full (rest from reference TRBV5-6 and TRBJ2-7): DAGVTQSPTHLIKTRGQQVTLRCSPKSGHDTVSWYQQALGQGPQFIFQYYEEEERQRGNFPDRFSGHQFPNYSSELNVNALLLGDSALYLCASSFSGEQYFGPGTRLTVT.

The chain couples TRBV4-2 to TRBJ2-1; 9 bases are shared with TRBD2. V shed 0 bases, J shed 8 bases, and the junction held 5 bases outside the gene matches. This CDR3 is built from 15 residues. Germline CDR1 and CDR2: LGHNA and YNFKEQ. This CDR3 reads CASSQDAGGGDEQFF. The CDR3 DNA is TGTGCCAGCAGCCAAGATGCTGGCGGGGGGGATGAGCAGTTCTTC.

The chain is built from TRBV6-5 and TRBJ1-1; D possibly corresponds to TRBD1 (6 bases). There are 13 residues in the CDR3. Germline V CDR1 and CDR2: MNHEY, SVGAGI. Trimming cost V 2 bases and J 4 bases, with 8 bases left between them. The CDR3 coding sequence is TGTGCCAGCAGTTACGGGGGCACCACTGAAGCTTTCTTT. Translation gives CASSYGGTTEAFF.

The chain recombines TRBV27 with TRBJ2-7, with 8 positions matching TRBD2. This CDR3 comprises 16 residues. The junction had 9 bases not matched to a gene; V was cut back by 1 base and J by 4 bases. Germline CDR1 is MNHEY and CDR2 is SMNVEV (reference sequence). CDR3: CASSLLVPGGGYEQYF. Here the CDR3 DNA reads TGTGCCAGCAGTTTATTAGTCCCGGGAGGGGGTTACGAGCAGTACTTC.

V and J are TRBV19 and TRBJ2-3; a weak D match, TRBD1 (6 bases). The CDR3 has 14 amino acids. V was pared by 9 bases and J by 0 bases, with 13 bases between. CDR1 is LNHDA, CDR2 SQIVND, per germline (reference sequence). The DNA of the CDR3 is TGTGCCAGCTGGGGGCAGACAAGCACAGATACGCAGTATTTT. This sequence encodes CASWGQTSTDTQYF. The entire variable domain, with the rest obtained from reference TRBV19 and TRBJ2-3, is as follows: DGGITQSPKYLFRKEGQNVTLSCEQNLNHDAMYWYRQDPGQGLRLIYYSQIVNDFQKGDIAEGYSVSREKKESFPLTVTSAQKNPTAFYLCASWGQTSTDTQYFGPGTRLTVL.